Presented here are 28 T cell receptor beta chains from one specimen sequenced in a study of tumor-infiltrating lymphocytes in primary liver carcinoma. The template, roughly 0.45 ug total RNA, yielded TCR beta cDNA made with a constant-region primer. Researchers made the TCR beta libraries by running three nested multiplex PCR rounds with slightly modified ARM-PCR. The opening two PCR rounds, 10 cycles each, paired TRBV1-TRBV30 forward primers with a C-beta reverse primer. MiXCR was run by TCRdb on the multiplex PCR reads, yielding one entry per CDR3 protein. Among 85,000 to 100,000 distinct CDR3 sequences listed, about 70% were seen once. DNA and RNA were both co-extracted from around 20-30 mg of bulk tissue that had not been sorted. The sample was tumor-adjacent normal liver tissue. Receptor source: a man aged 40-49 years with primary liver carcinoma and hepatitis B virus infection.

The rearrangement links TRBV29-1 to TRBJ2-1; 8 bases line up with TRBD2. Germline CDR1 reads SQVTM; CDR2 reads ANQGSEA. V shed 8 bases, J shed 7 bases, and the junction held 13 bases outside the gene matches. The CDR3 loop spans 14 amino acids. The CDR3 DNA is TGCAGCCTGGGACTAGAGGGAAAAGGAAATGAGCAGTTCTTC. It yields the protein CSLGLEGKGNEQFF.

This chain joins TRBV11-2 and TRBJ2-5, with 7 positions matching TRBD2. The CDR3 extends over 13 amino acids. Germline values: CDR1 SGHAT, CDR2 FQNNGV. The CDR3 DNA is TGTGTCAGTGGGGGAGGGGACCAAGAGACCCAGTACTTC. It translates to CVSGGGDQETQYF.

In regard to this clonotype: One end of the junction is discordant with germline, which a read error may explain. The chain links TRBV11-2 to TRBJ1-6; the D is unclear. Germline V gives CDR1 SGHAT, CDR2 FQNNGV. This CDR3 contains 14 residues. CDR3 amino acids: CANSFGRDNSPIHF. CDR3 nucleotide sequence: TGTGCCAACAGCTTTGGGAGGGATAATTCACCCATCCACTTT.

The CDR3 loop reads CASSRDWGLTVETQYF. The DNA of the CDR3 is TGTGCCAGCAGCCGAGATTGGGGACTAACCGTAGAGACCCAGTACTTC. The gene calls are TRBV4-2 and TRBJ2-5, with 7 positions matching TRBD2. Looked up from germline, CDR1 is LGHNA and CDR2 is YNFKEQ. The V and J ends lost 4 bases and 4 bases, in that order; junction bases with no gene match: 12. The CDR3 spans 16 residues.

In the case of this clonotype: This CDR3 fails to terminate in the conserved phenylalanine or tryptophan, so it likely reflects a read error. This chain uses TRBV11-3 with TRBJ2-1; no firm D call. CDR3 size: 12 residues. Looked up from germline, CDR1 is SGHNT and CDR2 is YENEEA. The CDR3 is CAISLATQEQFS. CDR3 nucleotide sequence: TGTGCCATCAGCTTAGCAACTCAGGAGCAGTTCTCC.

Comments on this clonotype: Being one base from a much bigger clone, this may be a read error. The J gene is TRBJ1-1, the V gene TRBV7-9; maybe TRBD1 (5 bases). The CDR3 loop spans 18 amino acids. The germline V gene has CDR1 SEHNR and CDR2 FQNEAQ (reference sequence). The CDR3 DNA sequence: TGTGCCAGCAGCTTAGCGTTCGGTCTCCAGGGTGGGAACACTGAAGTTTTCTTT. Translated, it gives CASSLAFGLQGGNTEVFF.

This clonotype was counted a single time. The CDR3 loop is CASSYSGKPTYEQYF. DNA of the CDR3: TGTGCCAGCAGTTACTCCGGGAAACCTACCTACGAGCAGTACTTC. The rearrangement links TRBV6-6 to TRBJ2-7; D is possibly TRBD2 (5 bases). Trimming left V 0 bases short and J 2 bases short, with 11 bases between. From germline, CDR1 is MNHNY and CDR2 SVGAGI (reference sequence). The CDR3 loop spans 15 amino acids.

Details on this clonotype: The junction and the germline gene differ at one end; a read error may be behind it. The chain uses TRBV11-2 and TRBJ2-1; D might be TRBD2 (6 bases). Per the germline V gene, CDR1 is SGHAT and CDR2 is FQNNGV. CDR3 length equals 15 residues. CDR3 DNA sequence: TGTACTAGCAGCCTAATTGGCGGACTTCGCTATGAGCATTTCTTC. Translated, it gives CTSSLIGGLRYEHFF.

This clonotype was seen at least ten times. The chain carries TRBV6-1 and TRBJ1-5; D unresolved. This CDR3 comprises 13 residues. The V end lost 2 bases, the J end lost 7 bases, and 9 bases lay between the germline ends. Germline CDR1 reads MNHNS; CDR2 reads SASEGT. The CDR3 region has the DNA TGTGCCAGCAGTGAAAGTATTGGACAGCCCCAGCATTTT. Its translation is CASSESIGQPQHF.

This clonotype was picked up a small number of times. The junction shows a germline mismatch at one end, possibly a read error. This chain joins TRBV11-1 and TRBJ2-2; 9 nucleotides line up with TRBD2. In germline, CDR1 is SGHAT, CDR2 FQDESV (reference sequence). The CDR3 has 17 amino acids. The CDR3 spells CDSSFLSGRDYTGELFF. The CDR3 DNA is TGTGACAGCAGCTTCCTTAGCGGGAGAGATTACACCGGGGAGTTGTTTTTT.

This clonotype was observed a few times. V and J are TRBV11-2 and TRBJ2-3, with TRBD1 matching 7 bases. The DNA end is more similar to TRBJ1-5, so the J call may be wrong. The germline V gene encodes CDR1 SGHAT and CDR2 FQNNGV. The CDR3 loop spans 14 amino acids. CDR3 loop: CASSLDQGGYTQHF. The CDR3 DNA reads as TGTGCCAGCAGCTTAGATCAGGGGGGCTATACGCAGCATTTT.

This clonotype has just a few counts. The chain employs TRBV30 and TRBJ2-7; 7 positions agree with TRBD2. Germline assignment: CDR1 GTSNPN and CDR2 SVGIG (reference sequence). This CDR3 comprises 15 residues. Trimming removed 4 bases from V and 3 bases from J; junction bases left unmatched: 12. DNA for the CDR3: TGTGCCTGGAATCCCCTCGAAGCGGGACTCTACGAGCAGTACTTC. Amino acids: CAWNPLEAGLYEQYF.

Regarding this clonotype: At one of its ends the junction is not consistent with the germline gene, which may arise from a read error. The chain joins TRBV12-3 or TRBV12-4 to TRBJ2-1; the match to TRBD1 covers 8 bases. The CDR3 extends over 13 amino acids. In DNA, the CDR3 is TGTGCCAGCGGACAGGGCAGCTACAATGAGCAGATCTTC. Translation: CASGQGSYNEQIF.

Many counts were recorded for this clonotype. The J gene is TRBJ2-5, the V gene TRBV12-3 or TRBV12-4, with D hard to call. V shed 3 bases and J shed 4 bases, with 9 bases lying between them. CDR3 size: 13 residues. The CDR3 bases are TGTGCCAGCAGTTTCATCATGGGAGAGACCCAGTACTTC. Protein product: CASSFIMGETQYF.

Only a few counts were recorded for this clonotype. A much larger clone sits a single nucleotide away, making a read error possible. This rearrangement joins TRBV12-3 or TRBV12-4 to TRBJ1-4, with 7 bases lining up with TRBD1. The CDR3 covers 15 residues. Here the CDR3 reads CAGSPDRDPNEKLFF. CDR3 sequence (DNA): TGTGCCGGCAGTCCCGACAGGGACCCTAATGAAAAACTGTTTTTT.

This clonotype has more than one count but fewer than ten. It may be a read error: a sequence one base away is much more abundant. The chain uses TRBV6-6 and TRBJ2-5, with TRBD2 as a possible D gene (5 bases). Trimming left V 10 bases short and J 0 bases short, with 18 bases between. The CDR3 is made up of 15 amino acids. CDR1 is MNHNY, CDR2 SVGAGI, per germline (reference sequence). CDR3 loop: CANTPSGGYQETQYF. DNA of the CDR3: TGTGCCAACACTCCATCAGGCGGGTACCAAGAGACCCAGTACTTC.

Regarding this clonotype: A much larger clone is a single base away; this may be a read error. V is TRBV6-1 and J is TRBJ1-1, with 7 bases that match TRBD1. The CDR3 consists of 14 residues. Unmatched junction bases numbered 9, after V lost 4 bases and J lost 7 bases. Germline V gives CDR1 MNHNS, CDR2 SASEGT. The CDR3: CASSGPGTASEAFF. In nucleotides, the CDR3 is TGTGCCAGCAGTGGCCCCGGGACAGCCAGTGAAGCTTTCTTT.

The chain couples TRBV6-5 to TRBJ2-1; 14 bases map to TRBD2. The V segment lost 4 bases and the J segment 12 bases; nucleotides outside the gene matches: 11. The germline V gene has CDR1 MNHEY and CDR2 SVGAGI. The CDR3 has 16 amino acids. The CDR3 region has the DNA TGTGCCAGCAGTTCCCCGACTAGCGGGAGGGCGGTTGGGCAGTTCTTC. This gives the protein CASSSPTSGRAVGQFF.

This clonotype turned up a few times. The chain joins TRBV28 to TRBJ1-2; D remains ambiguous. The CDR3 consists of 15 residues. Germline values: CDR1 MDHEN, CDR2 SYDVKM. V lost 5 bases, J lost 1 base, and 14 bases lay in between. CDR3 residues: CASSLREGRNYGYTF. The CDR3 region has the DNA TGTGCCAGCAGTCTTCGCGAAGGGCGTAACTATGGCTACACCTTC.

The count of this clonotype is one. The V call is TRBV5-1, the J call TRBJ2-2; 8 bases agree with TRBD2. J lost 3 bases, V lost 9 bases, and 16 bases had no gene match. This CDR3 spans 17 amino acids. The germline V gene encodes CDR1 SGHRS and CDR2 YFSETQ. The CDR3 nucleotides are TGCGCCACCGGGGGGGGCGGCCCAGGGCTCGACACCGGGGAGCTGTTTTTT. Its translation is CATGGGGPGLDTGELFF. Supplemented by reference TRBV5-1 and TRBJ2-2, the full variable domain reads KAGVTQTPRYLIKTRGQQVTLSCSPISGHRSVSWYQQTPGQGLQFLFEYFSETQRNKGNFPGRFSGRQFSNSRSEMNVSTLELGDSALYLCATGGGGPGLDTGELFFGEGSRLTVL.

This clonotype was counted only a few times. V usage is TRBV19 and J usage is TRBJ2-2, with 10 bases fitting TRBD2. Germline V gives CDR1 LNHDA, CDR2 SQIVND (reference sequence). The CDR3 sequence is 18 residues long. V shed 7 bases, J shed 0 bases, and the junction held 11 bases outside the gene matches. CDR3 sequence (DNA): TGTGCCAGTACCATGGGAGCGGGAGGGCCCGCGAACACCGGGGAGCTGTTTTTT. This encodes CASTMGAGGPANTGELFF.

As regards this clonotype: A clone one base away is much larger, so this may be a read error. The rearrangement links TRBV10-3 to TRBJ1-2; D not certain. The CDR3 contains 15 residues. The V gene lost 3 bases and the J gene lost 7 bases, with 18 bases spanning the gap. Germline lookup yields CDR1 ENHRY and CDR2 SYGVKD. The CDR3 region is CAISDAKGKSGGYTF. CDR3 nucleotide sequence: TGTGCCATCAGTGACGCCAAGGGCAAGTCCGGTGGCTACACCTTC.

Notes on this clonotype: Since no conserved phenylalanine or tryptophan closes the CDR3, a read error is the likely cause. Because the CDR3's place on the DNA is in doubt, the DNA is left out and the CDR3 is given as listed by TCRdb. The chain joins TRBV29-1 to TRBJ2-3; TRBD2, as called in the table, went unchecked against the DNA. The CDR3 is made up of 14 amino acids, end residues included. Germline CDR1 and CDR2: SQVTM and ANQGSEA. The CDR3 is CSVSRTSTDDTQYL.

By share, this clonotype ranks as medium-sized (0.01 to 0.1%). V is TRBV6-1 and J is TRBJ2-7; no firm D call. CDR1 is MNHNS, CDR2 SASEGT, per germline. With 0 bases removed from V and 3 bases from J, the gap between germline ends came to 3 bases. The CDR3 loop spans 12 amino acids. As DNA, the CDR3 is TGTGCCAGCAGTGAAGCGTACTACGAGCAGTACTTC. It codes for CASSEAYYEQYF.

About this clonotype: The junction and the germline gene differ at one end; a read error may be behind it. The CDR3 DNA is TGTGCCAGCAGCTTAGATGGGGGACTAATCAATGTGCAGTTCTTC. Encoded protein: CASSLDGGLINVQFF. This sequence joins TRBV11-2 and TRBJ2-1; 7 bases agree with TRBD2. Per the germline V gene, CDR1 is SGHAT and CDR2 is FQNNGV. The CDR3 is made up of 15 amino acids.

Concerning this clonotype: Here the CDR3 omits its conserved ending phenylalanine or tryptophan, so a read error is the likely source. The gene calls are TRBV6-5 and TRBJ1-2; D uncertain. V lost 9 bases and J 1 base, leaving 12 bases between the germline ends. Germline V lookup: CDR1 MNHEY, CDR2 SVGAGI. CDR3 length equals 13 residues. The DNA of the CDR3 is TGTGCCAGTAGTCCCCGCGGTAACTATGGCTACACCATC. Amino acids: CASSPRGNYGYTI.

The chain carries TRBV29-1 and TRBJ1-1; the D is unclear. Germline lookup yields CDR1 SQVTM and CDR2 ANQGSEA. The V end was cut by 6 bases, the J end by 4 bases, with 12 bases between. CDR3 length equals 12 residues. The CDR3 DNA sequence: TGCAGCGTCGGGAAGGAGAGCACTGAAGCTTTCTTT. Translating it yields CSVGKESTEAFF.

On this clonotype itself: Germline is not matched at one junction end, which may reflect a read error. The chain uses TRBV4-2 and TRBJ2-3, with D maybe TRBD2 (6 bases). The CDR3 is 13 residues long. Germline V gene data show CDR1 as LGHNA and CDR2 as YNFKEQ. The CDR3 protein is CTSSHPSADTQYF. The CDR3 DNA is TGTACCAGCAGCCATCCTAGCGCAGATACGCAGTATTTT.